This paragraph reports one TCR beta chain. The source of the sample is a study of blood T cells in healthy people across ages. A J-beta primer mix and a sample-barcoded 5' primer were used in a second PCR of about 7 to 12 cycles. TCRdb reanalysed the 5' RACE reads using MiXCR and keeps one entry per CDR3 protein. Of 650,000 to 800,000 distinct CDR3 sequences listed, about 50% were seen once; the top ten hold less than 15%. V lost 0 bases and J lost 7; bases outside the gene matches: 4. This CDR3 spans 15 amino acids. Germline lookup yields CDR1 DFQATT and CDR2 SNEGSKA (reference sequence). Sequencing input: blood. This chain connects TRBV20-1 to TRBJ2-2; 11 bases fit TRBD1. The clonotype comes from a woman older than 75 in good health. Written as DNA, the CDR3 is TGCAGTGCTAGAGATATGGGACAGGGGGTCGGGGAGCTGTTTTTT. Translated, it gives CSARDMGQGVGELFF.